Sequencing of this T cell receptor (beta chain) was carried out in a study of blood T cells in healthy people across ages. Sample-barcoded 5' priming and a J-beta primer mix drove a second PCR of roughly 6 to 12 cycles. Using its own MiXCR run on the 5' RACE reads, TCRdb lists one record per CDR3 protein. The sample lists some 760,000 distinct CDR3 sequences; 25% were seen once. After removal of 0 bases from V and 7 bases from J, the junction contained 4 bases not matched to a gene. The CDR3 extends over 16 amino acids. Germline values: CDR1 LGHNA, CDR2 YSLEER. These data were also reused for a study on T cells of mothers and their children.

The receptor's source is a boy aged 5 to 17 in good health. V is TRBV4-3 and J is TRBJ1-6, with 9 positions matching TRBD1. Sequencing was done on a sample of blood. The CDR3 region is CASSQEVGQGNSPLHF. The CDR3 coding sequence is TGCGCCAGCAGCCAAGAAGTAGGACAGGGGAATTCACCCCTCCACTTT.